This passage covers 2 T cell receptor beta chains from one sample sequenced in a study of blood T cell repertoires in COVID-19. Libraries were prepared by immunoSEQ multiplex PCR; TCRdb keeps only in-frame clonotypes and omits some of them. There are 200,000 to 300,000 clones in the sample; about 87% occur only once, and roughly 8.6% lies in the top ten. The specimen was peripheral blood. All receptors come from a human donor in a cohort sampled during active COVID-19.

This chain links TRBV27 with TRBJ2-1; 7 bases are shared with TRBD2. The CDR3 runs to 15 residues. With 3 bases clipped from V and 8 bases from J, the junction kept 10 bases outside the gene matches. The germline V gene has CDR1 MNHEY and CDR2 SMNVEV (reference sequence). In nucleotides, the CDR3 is TGTGCCAGCAGTTTCAGCGGGGTAGGTTTGTATGAGCAGTTCTTC. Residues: CASSFSGVGLYEQFF.

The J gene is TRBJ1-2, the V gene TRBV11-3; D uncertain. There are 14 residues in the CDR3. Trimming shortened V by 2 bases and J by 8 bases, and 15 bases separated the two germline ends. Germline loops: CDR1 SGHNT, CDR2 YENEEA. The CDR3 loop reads CASSLKGLTGGYTF. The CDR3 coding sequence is TGTGCCAGCAGCTTAAAGGGCCTCACGGGGGGCTACACCTTC.